The text below deals with one T cell receptor (beta chain). What it recognizes is unknown. TCRdb's copy holds only in-frame clones and misses some; the assay was immunoSEQ multiplex PCR. The sample carries roughly 100,000 clones, roughly 93% recorded once. The V segment lost 4 bases and the J segment 9 bases; nucleotides outside the gene matches: 6. Germline lookup yields CDR1 LNHDA and CDR2 SQIVND (reference sequence). The CDR3 runs 13 residues. The sample originates from a study of graft-versus-host responses after intestinal transplantation. Study-wide results and caveats: Declines in HvG clones occurring early post-transplant were associated with peak circulating GvH clone levels.

The source is a human donor who received an intestinal transplant. This sample comprised unstimulated CD8+ T cells sorted from spleen or lymph node cells, obtained before intestinal transplant. This sequence joins TRBV19 and TRBJ2-1, with 7 bases matching TRBD1. In DNA, the CDR3 is TGTGCCAGTAGTAAGGGACAGTTTTCTGAGCAGTTCTTC. Translation: CASSKGQFSEQFF.